One sample yielded the 11 T cell receptor beta chains listed below, sequenced in a study of T cells after yellow fever vaccination. MiXCR was run by TCRdb on the 5' RACE reads, yielding one entry per CDR3 protein. The table lists roughly 45,000 distinct CDR3 sequences, around 6.5% of them singletons, with about 10% in the top ten. Here the sequenced sample was PBMCs, either bulk or a sorted T-cell subset (CD4+, CD8+, memory, or dextramer-sorted; not recorded which), taken 45 days after the yellow fever booster vaccination. These receptors were taken from a man aged 25-45 years who received the YFV17D yellow fever vaccine.

The rearrangement links TRBV5-5 to TRBJ2-4, with D perhaps matching TRBD1 (6 bases). V lost 4 bases, J lost 0 bases, and 14 bases lay in between. Germline CDR1 is SGHKS and CDR2 is YYEKEE (reference sequence). The CDR3 runs 16 residues. The CDR3 loop reads CASSPGQSLAKNIQYF. In DNA, the CDR3 is TGTGCCAGCAGCCCAGGACAGTCCCTAGCCAAAAACATTCAGTACTTC.

This clonotype was picked up a small number of times. The rearrangement joins TRBV5-1 to TRBJ2-6, with a possible D match to TRBD1 (6 bases). V was cut by 2 bases and J by 0 bases, with 12 bases left in between. CDR3 length equals 17 residues. Germline CDR1 is SGHRS and CDR2 is YFSETQ. CDR3 sequence reads: CASSFEDSNSGANVLTF. In nucleotides, the CDR3 is TGCGCCAGCAGCTTCGAGGACAGTAACTCTGGGGCCAACGTCCTGACTTTC.

This clonotype has at least ten counts. V and J are TRBV28 and TRBJ2-1; D assignment may be TRBD1 or TRBD2 (5 bases each). V was pared by 5 bases and J by 5 bases, with 19 bases between. Germline CDR1 and CDR2: MDHEN and SYDVKM. This CDR3 has 16 residues. CDR3 loop: CASSRGVGRLDNEQFF. DNA for the CDR3: TGTGCCAGCAGTCGGGGCGTGGGGCGCCTCGACAATGAGCAGTTCTTC.

The chain is built from TRBV6-5 and TRBJ1-2; D is unclear. V was pared by 0 bases and J by 5 bases, with 10 bases between. Germline lookup yields CDR1 MNHEY and CDR2 SVGAGI. CDR3 size: 14 residues. This CDR3 is CASSYSQPPYGYTF. The CDR3 DNA is TGTGCCAGCAGTTACTCCCAACCTCCTTATGGCTACACCTTC.

The sample holds many counts of this clonotype. CDR3 in DNA: TGTGCCAGCAGCTTAGGGGAGGACTACGAGCAGTACTTC. It yields the protein CASSLGEDYEQYF. The rearrangement uses TRBV5-4 and TRBJ2-7, with D tentatively TRBD2 (6 bases). Germline V gene lookup returns CDR1 SGHNT and CDR2 YYREEE (reference sequence). This CDR3 is built from 13 residues. V was pared by 2 bases and J by 3 bases, with 9 bases between.

This clonotype was seen ten or more times. V and J are TRBV12-3 or TRBV12-4 and TRBJ2-1; no clear D. The CDR3 has 12 amino acids. Trimming removed 10 bases from V and 8 bases from J, with 15 bases in between. The CDR3 DNA is TGTGCCATCACCACCCAGGTGGATGAGCAGTTCTTC. This codes for CAITTQVDEQFF.

The CDR3 region is CASSTGTSFAKNIQYF. CDR3 coding DNA: TGTGCCAGCAGCACTGGGACTAGCTTTGCCAAAAACATTCAGTACTTC. The chain links TRBV9 to TRBJ2-4, with 9 positions matching TRBD2. The length of the CDR3 is 16 residues. Germline-derived CDR1 and CDR2 are SGDLS and YYNGEE. The V and J ends lost 4 bases and 1 base, in that order; junction bases with no gene match: 6.

This clonotype turned up a few times. This chain joins TRBV30 and TRBJ2-3; D is ambiguous. The V gene's germline CDR1 is GTSNPN and CDR2 SVGIG (reference sequence). V gave up 2 bases and J gave up 2 bases, with 11 bases separating them. CDR3 length equals 14 residues. The CDR3 nucleotides are TGTGCCTGGAGTCCCGGACGGAACACAGATACGCAGTATTTT. This gives the protein CAWSPGRNTDTQYF.

This clonotype was seen only a few times. The rearrangement links TRBV5-1 to TRBJ2-1, with unresolved D. Trimming removed 2 bases from V and 4 bases from J, with 7 bases in between. The CDR3 runs 13 residues. Germline CDR1 SGHRS, CDR2 YFSETQ. The CDR3: CASSLSDYNEQFF. For the CDR3, the DNA is TGCGCCAGCAGCTTATCGGATTACAATGAGCAGTTCTTC.

The V and J genes are TRBV6-2 or TRBV6-3 and TRBJ2-1; D may be TRBD1 (7 bases). Germline V lookup: CDR1 MNHEY, CDR2 SVGEGT. V was clipped by 7 bases and J by 9 bases, with 25 bases between them. This CDR3 region has 16 residues. The CDR3 nucleotides read TGTGCCAGCACCATGGAGGGGGCGGGGAACCGGGCTGAGCAGTTCTTC. This encodes CASTMEGAGNRAEQFF.

The V gene is TRBV7-8, the J gene TRBJ1-1; D is ambiguous. Germline V lookup: CDR1 SGHVS, CDR2 FQNEAQ. V gave up 1 base and J gave up 0 bases, with 12 bases separating them. This CDR3 is 16 amino acids long. The chain's CDR3 is CASSLGGVGVNTEAFF. DNA of the CDR3: TGTGCCAGCAGCTTAGGTGGGGTCGGAGTGAACACTGAAGCTTTCTTT. The full variable domain, in which reference TRBV7-8 and TRBJ1-1 provide the parts outside the CDR3, is GAGVSQSPRYKVAKRGQDVALRCDPISGHVSLFWYQQALGQGPEFLTYFQNEAQLDKSGLPSDRFFAERPEGSVSTLKIQRTQQEDSAVYLCASSLGGVGVNTEAFFGQGTRLTVV.